The text below deals with one TCR beta chain. Its target is unknown. A junction boundary mismatches the germline segment, possibly from a read error. The immunoSEQ assay was v3. Measured with immunoSEQ multiplex PCR; TCRdb has only the in-frame clones, and not every one. The sample holds more than 90,000 clones; 65% are singletons and the top ten take approximately 10%. This specimen comes from a study of TIL therapy for anti-PD-1-resistant metastatic lung cancer. On the study more broadly: Tumors had a median PD-L1 proportion score of 6%.

Study-level results: Many TIL product clones were absent from baseline tumor, suggesting clonal contraction.

The time point denotes: pre-treatment sample, taken before nivolumab and TIL therapy. Tumor tissue came from excised metastases, mostly pleural nodules or supraclavicular lymph nodes. Patients were adults with stage 4 NSCLC. Germline CDR1 reads MNHEY; CDR2 reads SMNVEV (reference sequence). The CDR3 spans 15 residues. This clonotype was sampled from a person aged 25-79 years with non-small cell lung cancer. Material: tumor tissue, obtained at baseline. The chain couples TRBV27 to TRBJ2-7, with 7 bases matching TRBD2. The CDR3 region is CASSISGTTPGEQYF. CDR3 DNA sequence: TGTGCCAGCAGTATATCCGGGACTACGCCTGGTGAGCAGTACTTC.